This T cell receptor (beta chain) was identified in a study of cytomegalovirus exposure and HLA in healthy donors. Whole-study findings and limits: Available immune exposure information covered CMV serostatus only.

13 Jbeta primers and 60 Vbeta primers were used for the PCR. The protocol was immunoSEQ multiplex PCR, while the TCRdb copy is restricted to in-frame clones and leaves out a portion. Among about 160,000 clones listed, around 75% were seen once. The V gene's germline CDR1 is SGHRS and CDR2 YFSETQ. CDR3 size: 16 residues. The V gene end was trimmed by 4 bases and the J gene end by 5 bases; junction bases not matched to a gene: 11. A remark on this clone: The antigen remains undetermined.

The chain couples TRBV5-1 to TRBJ2-5; 10 bases are shared with TRBD1. This sequence was found in a man aged 18 to 29 in good health and CMV-seronegative. Sequenced material: PBMCs. CDR3 sequence reads: CASSPGTGEKGETQYF. CDR3 in DNA: TGCGCCAGCAGCCCCGGGACAGGGGAGAAAGGGGAGACCCAGTACTTC.